This passage covers 25 T cell receptor beta chains from one sample sequenced in a study of blood T cells in healthy people across ages (dated by TCRdb to 2013 to 2016). Receptor libraries were prepared by 5' RACE. Data came from an Illumina HiSeq 2500. A second roughly 6 to 12 cycle PCR used a sample-barcoded 5' primer and a J-beta primer mix. The public reads were quality trimmed at Q25 with fastp and then assembled into clones with MiXCR by TCRdb, keeping productive beta chains. Each entry merges the rows of one CDR3 protein and shows their most common DNA and genes. The table for this sample lists 1.5 million to 1.8 million distinct CDR3 sequences; 40% to 45% of them were counted only once. The top ten constitute over 3.5% of the sample. The sequencing input was blood. The receptors derive from a woman in her late teens or twenties in good health.

The table lists this clonotype with a few counts. The chain recombines TRBV7-9 with TRBJ1-2, with TRBD1 identical over 7 bases. Germline values: CDR1 SEHNR, CDR2 FQNEAQ (reference sequence). This CDR3 is 17 amino acids long. V shed 5 bases and J 0 bases; nucleotides not matched to a gene: 12. CDR3 nucleotides: TGTGCCAGCAGCAAGAGGACAGGAAGGATGACTAACTATGGCTACACCTTC. This codes for CASSKRTGRMTNYGYTF.

J is TRBJ1-3 and V is TRBV2; no clear D gene. The V end lost 1 base, the J end lost 1 base, and 8 bases lay between the germline ends. There are 15 residues in the CDR3. Germline V gene lookup returns CDR1 SNHLY and CDR2 FYNNEI. CDR3 residues: CASSEVRGSGNTIYF. In DNA, the CDR3 is TGTGCCAGCAGTGAAGTGCGAGGATCTGGAAACACCATATATTTT. The whole variable domain, filled in from reference TRBV2 and TRBJ1-3, reads EPEVTQTPSHQVTQMGQEVILRCVPISNHLYFYWYRQILGQKVEFLVSFYNNEISEKSEIFDDQFSVERPDGSNFTLKIRSTKLEDSAMYFCASSEVRGSGNTIYFGEGSWLTVV.

V gene TRBV9 combines with J gene TRBJ2-2; tentative D call: TRBD2 (5 bases). This CDR3 has 15 amino acids. V gave up 0 bases and J gave up 5 bases, with 11 bases separating them. Germline CDR1 reads SGDLS; CDR2 reads YYNGEE. The CDR3 spells CASSVVGGSTGELFF. In DNA form, the CDR3 reads TGTGCCAGCAGCGTAGTTGGCGGGTCGACCGGGGAGCTGTTTTTT.

Concerning this clonotype: Because it lacks the conserved phenylalanine or tryptophan at the end, this CDR3 is likely a read error. The limits of the CDR3 on the DNA are not certain, so only TCRdb's listed CDR3 is given. J is TRBJ2-7 and V is TRBV21-1; TRBD2 was called by the table and not checked on the DNA. TRBV21-1 is a documented pseudogene. A total of 17 residues make up the CDR3, ends included. CDR3 sequence: CASSSTGPSGRSRRAVL.

This clonotype was seen a handful of times. This chain uses TRBV7-2 with TRBJ2-7; 8 positions match TRBD2. The CDR3 sequence is 14 residues long. V shed 5 bases and J 7 bases; nucleotides not matched to a gene: 10. The germline V gene encodes CDR1 SGHTA and CDR2 FQGNSA. The CDR3, as DNA: TGTGCCAGCAGCGCCCTAGCGGGTAACAATGAGCAGTACTTC. Translation: CASSALAGNNEQYF.

As for this clonotype: One end of the junction fails to match germline, which may point to a read error. The chain combines TRBV12-3 or TRBV12-4 with TRBJ1-2; no definite D call. The CDR3 length is 13 residues. The CDR3 protein is CVSSPDANYGYTF. The CDR3 coding sequence is TGTGTCAGCAGTCCGGACGCAAACTATGGCTACACCTTC.

Concerning this clonotype: It may be a read error: a sequence one base away is much more abundant. This chain joins TRBV5-1 and TRBJ2-1, with D perhaps assigned TRBD1 or TRBD2 (5 bases each). CDR1 is SGHRS, CDR2 YFSETQ, per germline. With 2 bases removed from V and 8 bases from J, the gap between germline ends came to 17 bases. The CDR3 spans 15 residues. CDR3 nucleotide sequence: TGCGCCAGCAGCTTTGTATCTAGCTCACAGGATGAGCAGTTCTTC. Amino acids: CASSFVSSSQDEQFF.

This clonotype was seen a handful of times. The V gene is TRBV19, the J gene TRBJ2-7; D might be TRBD1 or TRBD2, each matching 5 bases. The CDR3 is 15 amino acids. The germline CDR1 and CDR2 sequences are LNHDA and SQIVND (reference sequence). Trimming shortened V by 5 bases and J by 2 bases, and 16 bases separated the two germline ends. This CDR3 is CASSPGQNPTYEQYF. In DNA, the CDR3 is TGTGCCAGTAGTCCGGGGCAGAACCCAACCTACGAGCAGTACTTC.

The chain carries TRBV21-1 and TRBJ1-5; the D call in the table, TRBD1, was not verified against the DNA. TRBV21-1 is noted as a pseudogene. CDR3 length equals 17 residues. The CDR3 DNA follows: TGTGCCAGCAGCAAATTTTCAGGGCAATATAGCAATCAGCCCCAGCATTTT. Its translation: CASSKFSGQYSNQPQHF.

This clonotype was observed a few times. The V and J genes are TRBV9 and TRBJ2-2; the D gene is possibly TRBD2 (5 bases). The CDR3 is 16 amino acids. CDR1 SGDLS and CDR2 YYNGEE come from the germline V gene. V gave up 4 bases and J gave up 1 base, with 14 bases separating them. This chain's CDR3 is CASSTRDGENTGELFF. CDR3 nucleotides: TGTGCCAGCAGCACCCGGGATGGGGAGAACACCGGGGAGCTGTTTTTT.

The chain links TRBV20-1 to TRBJ1-2, with D unclear. This CDR3 is built from 11 residues. Germline-derived CDR1 and CDR2 are DFQATT and SNEGSKA (reference sequence). V gave up 6 bases and J gave up 6 bases, with 11 bases separating them. CDR3 amino acids: CSAGGNDGYTF. The CDR3 bases are TGCAGTGCCGGTGGGAACGATGGCTACACCTTC.

The chain's CDR3 is CASSPGLAGPNEQFF. CDR3 bases: TGTGCCAGCAGTCCCGGACTAGCGGGACCTAATGAGCAGTTCTTC. V is TRBV27 and J is TRBJ2-1, with 12 bases that match TRBD2. The CDR3 is 15 amino acids. Germline-derived CDR1 and CDR2 are MNHEY and SMNVEV (reference sequence). V trimming: 5 bases; J trimming: 7 bases; junction bases outside the gene matches: 6.

This clonotype has more than one count but fewer than ten. The rearrangement uses TRBV29-1 and TRBJ2-1; possibly TRBD1 or TRBD2 for D (5 bases each). The CDR3 totals 15 residues. V gave up 1 base and J gave up 10 bases, with 20 bases separating them. The germline gives CDR1 SQVTM, CDR2 ANQGSEA. This CDR3 reads CSVEAARGFAGEQFF. Written as DNA, the CDR3 is TGCAGCGTTGAAGCAGCGCGCGGGTTTGCAGGGGAGCAGTTCTTC.

This chain joins TRBV5-1 and TRBJ1-2; D is undetermined. The V and J ends lost 0 bases and 4 bases respectively, with 16 bases between them. Germline V gives CDR1 SGHRS, CDR2 YFSETQ. The CDR3 has 16 residues. For the CDR3, the DNA is TGCGCCAGCAGCTTGGCCGGCGGTCAATTAAGCTATGGCTACACCTTC. It codes for CASSLAGGQLSYGYTF.

The rearrangement joins TRBV14 to TRBJ2-1; D possibly corresponds to TRBD1 (6 bases). The J call may not be correct, given that the DNA end is closer to TRBJ2-7. The CDR3 extends over 17 amino acids. Germline V CDR1 and CDR2: SGHDN, FVKESK. Here the CDR3 DNA reads TGTGCCAGCAGCCCGATGTCTGGGACAAGCTCCTACAATGAGCAGTACTTC. Its translation is CASSPMSGTSSYNEQYF.

The chain combines TRBV6-1 with TRBJ2-7; no definite D call. Germline CDR1 is MNHNS and CDR2 is SASEGT. This CDR3 contains 13 residues. The V end lost 1 base, the J end lost 3 bases, and 7 bases lay between the germline ends. The CDR3 sequence is CASSEDGNYEQYF. The CDR3 coding sequence is TGTGCCAGCAGTGAAGACGGAAACTACGAGCAGTACTTC.

V usage is TRBV29-1 and J usage is TRBJ1-1; D is uncertain. V was shortened by 6 bases and J by 11 bases, with 16 bases between the two germline ends. The CDR3 is 11 residues long. The germline V gene has CDR1 SQVTM and CDR2 ANQGSEA. DNA for the CDR3: TGCAGCGTAAGGGTTGCCCTAGGGGCTTTCTTT. Protein: CSVRVALGAFF.

This sequence joins TRBV20-1 and TRBJ2-7; 8 bases are shared with TRBD2. Per germline, CDR1 DFQATT and CDR2 SNEGSKA (reference sequence). V dropped 6 bases and J dropped 5; count of bases not matched to a gene: 3. This CDR3 spans 11 amino acids. CDR3 loop: CSAMTSDEQYF. The CDR3 bases are TGCAGTGCCATGACTAGCGACGAGCAGTACTTC.

This clonotype has more than one count but fewer than ten. The rearrangement uses TRBV10-3 and TRBJ2-7; possible D gene TRBD2, 6 bases. Germline CDR1 is ENHRY and CDR2 is SYGVKD. CDR3 length: 16 residues. Deletions cut 1 base from V and 0 bases from J, with 13 bases between. The CDR3 DNA follows: TGTGCCATCAGTGAGTGGGGACTCGCGAGCTCCTACGAGCAGTACTTC. Protein: CAISEWGLASSYEQYF.

This clonotype was counted only a few times. This sequence joins TRBV7-2 and TRBJ2-4; maybe TRBD2 (5 bases). The DNA end is a closer match to TRBJ2-7, so the J assignment may be wrong. The V gene's germline CDR1 is SGHTA and CDR2 FQGNSA. The CDR3 covers 12 residues. CDR3 loop: CASRRTSREQYF. In DNA, the CDR3 is TGTGCCAGCAGACGGACTTCCCGCGAGCAGTACTTC.

This clonotype was detected only a few times. The chain links TRBV10-3 to TRBJ2-5; D ambiguous. The V gene's germline CDR1 is ENHRY and CDR2 SYGVKD. This CDR3 region has 13 residues. The V and J ends lost 6 bases and 2 bases respectively, with 10 bases between them. This CDR3 is CAISYTEQETQYF. In nucleotides, the CDR3 is TGTGCCATCAGCTACACAGAACAAGAGACCCAGTACTTC.

Of note for this clonotype: A much larger clone lies one base from this, so it may be a read error. V is TRBV10-3 and J is TRBJ2-5; D ambiguous. Germline V gene sequence: CDR1 ENHRY, CDR2 SYGVKD. This CDR3 region has 17 residues. CDR3 protein: CVISESTPQRIQETQYF. In DNA form, the CDR3 reads TGTGTCATCAGTGAGTCGACTCCACAGAGGATCCAAGAGACCCAGTACTTC.

This clonotype has more than one count but fewer than ten. J is TRBJ2-7 and V is TRBV30, with unresolved D. This CDR3 is 11 amino acids long. CDR1 and CDR2 from the germline V gene are GTSNPN and SVGIG (reference sequence). Trimming removed 0 bases at V and 5 bases at J, with 5 bases between. CDR3 loop: CAWSVLHEQYF. CDR3 coding DNA: TGTGCCTGGAGTGTACTGCACGAGCAGTACTTC.

The chain uses TRBV6-1 and TRBJ2-5; D remains unclear. The CDR3 covers 16 residues. The V and J ends lost 1 base and 0 bases respectively, with 12 bases between them. Germline V CDR1 and CDR2: MNHNS, SASEGT. The CDR3 coding sequence is TGTGCCAGCAGTGAAGATTTGACACCTTACCAAGAGACCCAGTACTTC. This gives the protein CASSEDLTPYQETQYF.

The chain couples TRBV24-1 to TRBJ2-1; D gene uncertain. Germline V gene lookup returns CDR1 KGHDR and CDR2 SFDVKD. V dropped 2 bases and J dropped 9 bases, with 13 bases sitting between them. The CDR3 contains 14 residues. In DNA, the CDR3 is TGTGCCACCAGTGATTCGAAAGAACTGGGTGAGCAGTTCTTC. Protein product: CATSDSKELGEQFF.